This T cell receptor beta chain stems from a study of blood T cell repertoires in COVID-19. The wider study: Nucleic acid was either cDNA or gDNA, and it came from T cells, B-cell-depleted T cells, or PBMCs.

Repertoires were generated with immunoSEQ multiplex PCR, while TCRdb's copy carries only in-frame clones and drops some. This sample has about 260,000 clones; over 75% occur once, and the top ten carry approximately 2.5%. There are a few counts of this clone. Living in under 30 US areas, the participants were between roughly 18 and 95 years of age. Cohort assignment relied on participant-reported clinical history. Cohort 3 donors were reported recovered after two negative PCRs, clearance, or symptom resolution. J lost 8 bases, V lost 1 base, and 8 bases had no gene match. This CDR3 has 16 amino acids. Per the germline V gene, CDR1 is SEHNR and CDR2 is FQNEAQ (reference sequence).

The sequenced sample was PBMCs or T cells enriched from blood (not recorded which). The TCR comes from a young woman who had recovered from COVID-19. The V gene is TRBV7-9, the J gene TRBJ1-2, with 12 bases lining up with TRBD1. The CDR3 sequence: CASSLESGQGAPGYTF. The CDR3 bases are TGTGCCAGCAGCTTAGAGTCGGGACAGGGGGCGCCCGGCTACACCTTC.